This T cell receptor (beta chain) appears in the sequencing data of a study of OX40 agonist ivuxolimab in advanced cancers. The study, taken as a whole, reports: Blood T cells, both CD4+ and CD8+, expanded clonally by week 6 at 0.1 to 3.0 mg/kg. The study found among the lowest clonal expansion in partial responders at 0.1-3.0 mg/kg. On average, CD8+ T cells had more expanded clones than CD4+.

Sequencing used immunoSEQ multiplex PCR; TCRdb keeps in-frame clones, though not all of them. Of about 51,000 clones in the sample, more than 70% are singletons; the top ten hold roughly 3.5%. Drawing of blood for sampling happened at baseline, at cycle 4 day 1, and at cycle 7 day 1. This clone has only one observation. What it binds is not known. CDR3 size: 16 residues. V is TRBV21-1 and J is TRBJ1-5; whether TRBD1, the table's D call, matches the DNA was not checked. TRBV21-1 is noted as a pseudogene. The receptor was derived from an adult with an advanced solid tumor such as melanoma, head and neck, liver or kidney cancer. Here the sequenced sample was CD4+ or CD8+ T cells sorted from blood, taken in a trial of the OX40 agonist ivuxolimab. The CDR3 sequence is CASSKMWAPRNQPQHF. Here the CDR3 DNA reads TGTGCCAGCAGCAAAATGTGGGCACCGCGCAATCAGCCCCAGCATTTT.